The 17 T cell receptor beta chains presented below share a single source sample, sequenced in a study of shared clonotypes between healthy human individuals. Naive CD8 cells comprised CD45RO-negative, CCR7-positively selected cells, excluding terminally differentiated effector memory CD45RA+ cells. Some clones are missing from TCRdb's copy, which holds only in-frame ones; the method was immunoSEQ multiplex PCR. Here the sample spans about 600,000 clones, 98% being singletons. Input material: naive CD8+ T cells sorted from blood. These receptor sequences come from a young man in good health.

The rearrangement uses TRBV6-5 and TRBJ2-5, with 7 positions matching TRBD1. J lost 9 bases, V lost 2 bases, and 6 bases had no gene match. This CDR3 spans 13 amino acids. Germline loops: CDR1 MNHEY, CDR2 SVGAGI. The DNA for the CDR3 is TGTGCCAGCAGTTACCGGACAGGTCTGGCCCAGTACTTC. Its translation is CASSYRTGLAQYF.

The V and J genes are TRBV28 and TRBJ1-1, with D tentatively TRBD1 (5 bases). Trimming cost V 5 bases and J 3 bases, with 13 bases left between them. Germline V lookup: CDR1 MDHEN, CDR2 SYDVKM. There are 14 residues in the CDR3. The CDR3 region has the DNA TGTGCCAGCAGTGGCCTGGAGGGGTACACTGAAGCTTTCTTT. Its translation: CASSGLEGYTEAFF.

This chain connects TRBV7-2 to TRBJ2-7; D is unresolved. CDR1 is SGHTA and CDR2 is FQGNSA in the germline V gene. The CDR3 consists of 13 residues. Trimming pared 4 bases from V and 0 bases from J, leaving 7 bases between. The CDR3 DNA reads TGTGCCAGCAGCTCCGGGTTCTCCTACGAGCAGTACTTC. Its translation: CASSSGFSYEQYF. The whole variable domain, remainder taken from reference TRBV7-2 and TRBJ2-7, is GAGVSQSPSNKVTEKGKDVELRCDPISGHTALYWYRQSLGQGLEFLIYFQGNSAPDKSGLPSDRFSAERTGGSVSTLTIQRTQQEDSAVYLCASSSGFSYEQYFGPGTRLTVT.

The chain recombines TRBV10-2 with TRBJ1-5; D ambiguous. CDR3 size: 15 residues. The V end lost 4 bases, the J end lost 1 base, and 11 bases lay between the germline ends. Per the germline V gene, CDR1 is WSHSY and CDR2 is SAAADI. The CDR3 region is CASSVGEISNQPQHF. CDR3 nucleotides: TGCGCCAGCAGTGTCGGGGAGATAAGCAATCAGCCCCAGCATTTT.

J is TRBJ2-3 and V is TRBV27; 13 bases are a match to TRBD2. The V gene end was trimmed by 6 bases and the J gene end by 5 bases; junction bases not matched to a gene: 5. Germline V gene sequence: CDR1 MNHEY, CDR2 SMNVEV (reference sequence). The CDR3 sequence is 15 residues long. The CDR3 loop is CASSGLAGVIDTQYF. The CDR3 DNA reads as TGTGCCAGCAGCGGACTAGCGGGAGTGATAGATACGCAGTATTTT.

V and J are TRBV11-3 and TRBJ2-3, with 8 bases fitting TRBD1. The V and J ends lost 1 base and 2 bases, in that order; junction bases with no gene match: 5. The CDR3 runs 16 residues. The germline gives CDR1 SGHNT, CDR2 YENEEA. The chain's CDR3 is CASSLGSGGITDTQYF. The DNA of the CDR3 is TGTGCCAGCAGCTTAGGGTCAGGGGGCATCACAGATACGCAGTATTTT. Together with reference TRBV11-3 and TRBJ2-3, the CDR3 gives the full variable domain: EAGVVQSPRYKIIEKKQPVAFWCNPISGHNTLYWYLQNLGQGPELLIRYENEEAVDDSQLPKDRFSAERLKGVDSTLKIQPAELGDSAVYLCASSLGSGGITDTQYFGPGTRLTVL.

V is TRBV5-1 and J is TRBJ2-1, with TRBD2 identical over 9 bases. Germline lookup yields CDR1 SGHRS and CDR2 YFSETQ. The CDR3 consists of 14 residues. After removal of 10 bases from V and 4 bases from J, the junction contained 9 bases not matched to a gene. The CDR3 sequence: CALVAGGGYNEQFF. The CDR3 DNA reads TGCGCCCTAGTGGCGGGAGGGGGTTACAATGAGCAGTTCTTC.

The gene calls are TRBV7-9 and TRBJ2-4, with D tentatively TRBD1 (6 bases). CDR1 and CDR2 from the germline V gene are SEHNR and FQNEAQ (reference sequence). This CDR3 has 14 residues. V was cut by 3 bases and J by 7 bases, with 13 bases left in between. DNA for the CDR3: TGTGCCAGCAGCTTGGGTAACAGGGTCAACATTCAGTACTTC. Protein product: CASSLGNRVNIQYF. The whole variable domain, filled in from reference TRBV7-9 and TRBJ2-4, reads DTGVSQNPRHKITKRGQNVTFRCDPISEHNRLYWYRQTLGQGPEFLTYFQNEAQLEKSRLLSDRFSAERPKGSFSTLEIQRTEQGDSAMYLCASSLGNRVNIQYFGAGTRLSVL.

The chain couples TRBV5-4 to TRBJ2-7; 7 bases line up with TRBD1. From germline, CDR1 is SGHNT and CDR2 YYREEE (reference sequence). The junction had 4 bases not matched to a gene; V was cut back by 0 bases and J by 4 bases. This CDR3 region has 14 residues. DNA for the CDR3: TGTGCCAGCAGCTTGGGACAGGGTGGTTACGAGCAGTACTTC. Amino acid sequence: CASSLGQGGYEQYF.

The rearrangement joins TRBV27 to TRBJ1-1; tentatively, D is TRBD1 (6 bases). CDR1 is MNHEY, CDR2 SMNVEV, per germline (reference sequence). V lost 0 bases and J 4 bases, leaving 15 bases between the germline ends. This CDR3 has 16 amino acids. CDR3 loop: CASSLSRGAGGTEAFF. In nucleotides, the CDR3 is TGTGCCAGCAGTTTATCCCGGGGGGCCGGAGGCACTGAAGCTTTCTTT.

The genes are TRBV7-9 and TRBJ2-6; D is uncertain. Looked up from germline, CDR1 is SEHNR and CDR2 is FQNEAQ (reference sequence). The CDR3 contains 17 residues. V was cut by 2 bases and J by 0 bases, with 11 bases left in between. The CDR3, as DNA: TGTGCCAGCAGCTTATCCCTTGAGATCTCTGGGGCCAACGTCCTGACTTTC. Translating it yields CASSLSLEISGANVLTF.

The chain combines TRBV7-9 with TRBJ2-1; 8 bases are shared with TRBD1. The CDR3 is 15 residues long. With 5 bases clipped from V and 6 bases from J, the junction kept 9 bases outside the gene matches. The germline V gene has CDR1 SEHNR and CDR2 FQNEAQ (reference sequence). The CDR3 region is CASSQPKGQVNEQFF. The CDR3 nucleotides are TGTGCCAGCAGCCAACCCAAGGGACAGGTCAATGAGCAGTTCTTC.

This sequence joins TRBV27 and TRBJ2-2; 8 nucleotides match TRBD2. CDR3 length: 17 amino acids. The V gene end was trimmed by 5 bases and the J gene end by 6 bases; junction bases not matched to a gene: 14. Looked up from germline, CDR1 is MNHEY and CDR2 is SMNVEV (reference sequence). This chain's CDR3 is CASSLQTSGITAGELFF. In nucleotides, the CDR3 is TGTGCCAGCAGTCTCCAAACTAGCGGAATCACCGCCGGGGAGCTGTTTTTT.

DNA of the CDR3: TGTGCCAGCAGCCGAGGAGTGGGCGGGGGACTAGCGGGAGTTAATGAGCAGTTCTTC. Its translation: CASSRGVGGGLAGVNEQFF. The chain recombines TRBV14 with TRBJ2-1, with TRBD2 identical over 14 bases. The V segment lost 4 bases and the J segment 7 bases; nucleotides outside the gene matches: 15. Germline V gene lookup returns CDR1 SGHDN and CDR2 FVKESK. The CDR3 totals 19 residues. Full variable domain (rest looked up from reference TRBV14 and TRBJ2-1): EAGVTQFPSHSVIEKGQTVTLRCDPISGHDNLYWYRRVMGKEIKFLLHFVKESKQDESGMPNNRFLAERTGGTYSTLKVQPAELEDSGVYFCASSRGVGGGLAGVNEQFFGPGTRLTVL.

V is TRBV6-5 and J is TRBJ2-7; the match to TRBD2 covers 11 bases. Germline values: CDR1 MNHEY, CDR2 SVGAGI. This CDR3 is built from 15 residues. V lost 7 bases, J lost 7 bases, and 12 bases stayed unmatched. DNA for the CDR3: TGTGCCAGCACCTGGTTAGCGGGAGGGCCGGGGGAGCAGTACTTC. It is translated as CASTWLAGGPGEQYF.

The J gene is TRBJ2-7, the V gene TRBV7-9; 10 nucleotides line up with TRBD1. This CDR3 is 15 amino acids long. The germline V gene has CDR1 SEHNR and CDR2 FQNEAQ (reference sequence). Trimming at V came to 4 bases and at J to 3 bases, leaving 6 bases not matched to a gene. DNA of the CDR3: TGTGCCAGCAGCTCCAGGACAGGGGGGTTCTACGAGCAGTACTTC. It yields the protein CASSSRTGGFYEQYF. Using reference TRBV7-9 and TRBJ2-7 for the parts outside the CDR3, the full variable domain is DTGVSQNPRHKITKRGQNVTFRCDPISEHNRLYWYRQTLGQGPEFLTYFQNEAQLEKSRLLSDRFSAERPKGSFSTLEIQRTEQGDSAMYLCASSSRTGGFYEQYFGPGTRLTVT.

This clone occurred once. The genes are TRBV9 and TRBJ2-2; D is uncertain. Germline CDR1 SGDLS, CDR2 YYNGEE. V was clipped by 0 bases and J by 9 bases, with 6 bases between them. This CDR3 region has 12 residues. CDR3 nucleotide sequence: TGTGCCAGCAGCGTAGTCGGCAGGGAGCTGTTTTTT. Its translation is CASSVVGRELFF. Using reference TRBV9 and TRBJ2-2 for the parts outside the CDR3, the full variable domain is DSGVTQTPKHLITATGQRVTLRCSPRSGDLSVYWYQQSLDQGLQFLIQYYNGEERAKGNILERFSAQQFPDLHSELNLSSLELGDSALYFCASSVVGRELFFGEGSRLTVL.